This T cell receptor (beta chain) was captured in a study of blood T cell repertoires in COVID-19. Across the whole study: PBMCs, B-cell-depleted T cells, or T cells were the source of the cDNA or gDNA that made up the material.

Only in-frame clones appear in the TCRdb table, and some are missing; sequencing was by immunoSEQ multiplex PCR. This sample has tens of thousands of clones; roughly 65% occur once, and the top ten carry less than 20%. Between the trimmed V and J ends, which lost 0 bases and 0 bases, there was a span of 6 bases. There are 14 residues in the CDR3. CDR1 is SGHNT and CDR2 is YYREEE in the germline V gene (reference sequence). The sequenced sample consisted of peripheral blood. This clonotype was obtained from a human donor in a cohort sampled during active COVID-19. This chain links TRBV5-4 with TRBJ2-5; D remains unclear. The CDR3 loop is CASSLDLYQETQYF. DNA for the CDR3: TGTGCCAGCAGCTTGGACTTGTACCAAGAGACCCAGTACTTC. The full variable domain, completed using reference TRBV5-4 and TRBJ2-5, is ETGVTQSPTHLIKTRGQQVTLRCSSQSGHNTVSWYQQALGQGPQFIFQYYREEENGRGNFPPRFSGLQFPNYSSELNVNALELDDSALYLCASSLDLYQETQYFGPGTRLLVL.